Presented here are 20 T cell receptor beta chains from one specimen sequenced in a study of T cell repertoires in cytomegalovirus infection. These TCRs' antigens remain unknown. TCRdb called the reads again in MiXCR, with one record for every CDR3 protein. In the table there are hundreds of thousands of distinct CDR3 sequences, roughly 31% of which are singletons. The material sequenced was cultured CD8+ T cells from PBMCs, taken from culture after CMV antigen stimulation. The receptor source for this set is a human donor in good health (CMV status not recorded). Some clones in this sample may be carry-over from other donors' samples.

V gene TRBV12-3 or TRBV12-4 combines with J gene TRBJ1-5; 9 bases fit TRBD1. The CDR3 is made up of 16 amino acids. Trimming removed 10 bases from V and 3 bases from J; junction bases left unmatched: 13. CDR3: CANRSGTGSYNQPQHF. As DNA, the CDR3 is TGTGCCAACAGATCCGGGACAGGGTCATACAATCAGCCCCAGCATTTT.

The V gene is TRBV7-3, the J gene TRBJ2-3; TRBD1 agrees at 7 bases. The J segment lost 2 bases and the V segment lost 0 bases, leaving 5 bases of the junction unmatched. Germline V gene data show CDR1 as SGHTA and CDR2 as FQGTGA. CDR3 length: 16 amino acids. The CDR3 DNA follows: TGTGCCAGCAGCTTAACAGGGGGCGCGATCACAGATACGCAGTATTTT. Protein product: CASSLTGGAITDTQYF.

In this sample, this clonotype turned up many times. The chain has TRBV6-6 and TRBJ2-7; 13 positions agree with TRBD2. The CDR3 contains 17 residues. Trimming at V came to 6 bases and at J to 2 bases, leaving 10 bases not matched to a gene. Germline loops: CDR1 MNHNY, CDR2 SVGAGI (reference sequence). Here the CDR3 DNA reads TGTGCCAGCAGAGGGACTAGCGGGACTTCTCTAGCCTACGAGCAGTACTTC. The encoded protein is CASRGTSGTSLAYEQYF.

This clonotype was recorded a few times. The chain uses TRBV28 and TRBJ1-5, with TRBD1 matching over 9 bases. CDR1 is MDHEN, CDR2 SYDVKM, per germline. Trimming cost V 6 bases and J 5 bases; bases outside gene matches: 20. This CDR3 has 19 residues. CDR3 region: CASSQYFRDRESFYQPQHF. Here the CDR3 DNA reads TGTGCCAGCAGCCAATACTTCCGGGACAGGGAATCGTTTTATCAGCCCCAGCATTTT. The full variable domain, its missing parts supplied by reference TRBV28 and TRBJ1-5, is DVKVTQSSRYLVKRTGEKVFLECVQDMDHENMFWYRQDPGLGLRLIYFSYDVKMKEKGDIPEGYSVSREKKERFSLILESASTNQTSMYLCASSQYFRDRESFYQPQHFGDGTRLSIL.

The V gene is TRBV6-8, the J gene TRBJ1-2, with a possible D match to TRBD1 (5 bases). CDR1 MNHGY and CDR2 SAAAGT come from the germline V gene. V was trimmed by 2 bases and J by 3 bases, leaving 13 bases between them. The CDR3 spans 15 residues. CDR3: CASSYGGRVDYGYTF. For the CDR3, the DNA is TGTGCCAGCAGTTACGGGGGACGAGTAGACTATGGCTACACCTTC.

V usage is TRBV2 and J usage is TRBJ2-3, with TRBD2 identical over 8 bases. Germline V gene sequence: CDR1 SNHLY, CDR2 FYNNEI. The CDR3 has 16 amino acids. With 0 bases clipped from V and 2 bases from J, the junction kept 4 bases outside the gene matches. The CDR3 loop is CASSEASGAPTDTQYF. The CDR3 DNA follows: TGTGCCAGCAGTGAAGCTAGCGGGGCGCCCACAGATACGCAGTATTTT.

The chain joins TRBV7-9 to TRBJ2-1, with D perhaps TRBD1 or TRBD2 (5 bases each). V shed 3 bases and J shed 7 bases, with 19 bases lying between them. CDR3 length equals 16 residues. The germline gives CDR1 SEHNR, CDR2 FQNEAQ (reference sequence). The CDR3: CASSFTDNAGANEQFF. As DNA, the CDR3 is TGTGCCAGCAGCTTCACCGACAACGCCGGGGCTAATGAGCAGTTCTTC. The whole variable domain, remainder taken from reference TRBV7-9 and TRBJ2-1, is DTGVSQNPRHKITKRGQNVTFRCDPISEHNRLYWYRQTLGQGPEFLTYFQNEAQLEKSRLLSDRFSAERPKGSFSTLEIQRTEQGDSAMYLCASSFTDNAGANEQFFGPGTRLTVL.

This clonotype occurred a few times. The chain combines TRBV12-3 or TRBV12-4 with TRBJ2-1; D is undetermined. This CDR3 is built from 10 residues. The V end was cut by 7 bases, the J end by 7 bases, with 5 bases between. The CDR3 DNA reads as TGTGCCAGCAACGCAAATGAGCAGTTCTTC. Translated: CASNANEQFF.

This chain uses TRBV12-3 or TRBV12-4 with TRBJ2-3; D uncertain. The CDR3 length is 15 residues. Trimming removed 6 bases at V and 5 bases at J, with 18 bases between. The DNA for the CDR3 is TGTGCCAGCAGCCCCCCGGGTGGGGTGGTAGATACGCAGTATTTT. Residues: CASSPPGGVVDTQYF.

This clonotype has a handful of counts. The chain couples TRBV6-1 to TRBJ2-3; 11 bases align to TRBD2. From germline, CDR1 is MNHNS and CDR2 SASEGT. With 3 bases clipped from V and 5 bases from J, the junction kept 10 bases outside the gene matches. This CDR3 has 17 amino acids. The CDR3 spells CASSESEGLAERDTQYF. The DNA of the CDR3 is TGTGCCAGCAGTGAGAGCGAGGGACTAGCGGAACGAGATACGCAGTATTTT.

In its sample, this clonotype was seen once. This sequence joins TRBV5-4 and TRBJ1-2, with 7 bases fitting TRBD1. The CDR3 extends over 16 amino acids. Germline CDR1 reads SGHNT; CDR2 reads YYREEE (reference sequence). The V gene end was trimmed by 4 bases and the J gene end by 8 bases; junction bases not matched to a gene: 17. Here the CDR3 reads CASSRVGTEEGRGYTF. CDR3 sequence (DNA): TGTGCCAGCAGCCGCGTAGGGACAGAAGAGGGACGCGGCTACACCTTC.

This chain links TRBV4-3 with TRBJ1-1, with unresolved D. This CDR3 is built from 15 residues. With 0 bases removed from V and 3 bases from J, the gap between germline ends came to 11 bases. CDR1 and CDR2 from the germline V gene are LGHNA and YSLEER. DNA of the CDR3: TGCGCCAGCAGCCAAGACTTCGGCGGGTACACTGAAGCTTTCTTT. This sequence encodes CASSQDFGGYTEAFF.

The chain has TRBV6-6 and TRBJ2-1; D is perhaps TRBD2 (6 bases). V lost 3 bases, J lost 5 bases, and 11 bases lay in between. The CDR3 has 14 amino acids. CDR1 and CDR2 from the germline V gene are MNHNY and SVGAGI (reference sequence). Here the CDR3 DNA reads TGTGCCAGCAGTTATTGGGGGGACCACAATGAGCAGTTCTTC. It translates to CASSYWGDHNEQFF.

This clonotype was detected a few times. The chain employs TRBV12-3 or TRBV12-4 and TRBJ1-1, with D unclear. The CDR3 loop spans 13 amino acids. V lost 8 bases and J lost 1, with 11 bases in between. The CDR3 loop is CASEDGTNTEAFF. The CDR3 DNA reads TGTGCCAGCGAGGACGGCACGAACACTGAAGCTTTCTTT.

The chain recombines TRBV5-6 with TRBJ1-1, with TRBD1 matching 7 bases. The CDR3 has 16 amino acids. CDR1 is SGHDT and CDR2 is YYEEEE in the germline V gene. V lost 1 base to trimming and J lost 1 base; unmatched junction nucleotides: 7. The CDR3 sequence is CASSLPLGTANTEAFF. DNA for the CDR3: TGTGCCAGCAGCTTGCCCCTGGGGACAGCGAACACTGAAGCTTTCTTT.

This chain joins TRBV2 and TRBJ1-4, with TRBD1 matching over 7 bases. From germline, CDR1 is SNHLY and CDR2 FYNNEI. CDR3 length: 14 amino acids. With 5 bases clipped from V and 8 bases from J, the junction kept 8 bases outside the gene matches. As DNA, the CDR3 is TGTGCCAGCAGTCTCAGGGGGGGGTACGAAAAACTGTTTTTT. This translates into CASSLRGGYEKLFF. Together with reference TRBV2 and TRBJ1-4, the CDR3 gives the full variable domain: EPEVTQTPSHQVTQMGQEVILRCVPISNHLYFYWYRQILGQKVEFLVSFYNNEISEKSEIFDDQFSVERPDGSNFTLKIRSTKLEDSAMYFCASSLRGGYEKLFFGSGTQLSVL.

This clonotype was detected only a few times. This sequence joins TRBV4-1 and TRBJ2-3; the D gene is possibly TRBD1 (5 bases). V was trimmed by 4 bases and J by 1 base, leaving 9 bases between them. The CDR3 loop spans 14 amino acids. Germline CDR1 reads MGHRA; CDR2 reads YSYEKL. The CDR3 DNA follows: TGCGCCAGCAGCCCAGGGCCGGGCACAGATACGCAGTATTTT. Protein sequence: CASSPGPGTDTQYF.

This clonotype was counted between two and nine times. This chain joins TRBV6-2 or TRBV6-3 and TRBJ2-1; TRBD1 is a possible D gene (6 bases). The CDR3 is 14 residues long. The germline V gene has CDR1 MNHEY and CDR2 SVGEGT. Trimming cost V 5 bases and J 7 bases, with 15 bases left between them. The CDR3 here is CASSHSGQPNEQFF. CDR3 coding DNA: TGTGCCAGCAGTCATTCTGGACAGCCAAATGAGCAGTTCTTC.

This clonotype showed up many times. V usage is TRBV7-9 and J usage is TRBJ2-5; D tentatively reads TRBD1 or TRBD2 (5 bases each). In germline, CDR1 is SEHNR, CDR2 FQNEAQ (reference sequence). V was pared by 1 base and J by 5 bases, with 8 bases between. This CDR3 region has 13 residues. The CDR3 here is CASSLGGIETQYF. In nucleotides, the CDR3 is TGTGCCAGCAGCTTAGGGGGGATTGAGACCCAGTACTTC. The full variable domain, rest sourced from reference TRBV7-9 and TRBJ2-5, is DTGVSQNPRHKITKRGQNVTFRCDPISEHNRLYWYRQTLGQGPEFLTYFQNEAQLEKSRLLSDRFSAERPKGSFSTLEIQRTEQGDSAMYLCASSLGGIETQYFGPGTRLLVL.

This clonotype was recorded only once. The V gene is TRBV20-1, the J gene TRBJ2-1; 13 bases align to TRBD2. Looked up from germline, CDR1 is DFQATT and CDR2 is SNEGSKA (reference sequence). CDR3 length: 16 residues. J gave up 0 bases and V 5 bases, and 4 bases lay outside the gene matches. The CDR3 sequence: CSARTSGGSSYNEQFF. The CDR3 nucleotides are TGCAGTGCTCGGACTAGCGGGGGTTCCTCCTACAATGAGCAGTTCTTC.